The 6 T cell receptor beta chains below all came from one sample that was sequenced in a study of CD8 T cells in ankylosing spondylitis. TCRdb processed the 5' RACE reads anew with MiXCR; each CDR3 protein has one entry. This repertoire shows 200,000 to 300,000 distinct CDR3 sequences, about 10% found once; its top ten account for 2.5% to 3%. The sequenced sample consisted of blood, either unsorted or a sorted T cell fraction (not recorded which). Receptors were obtained from a male donor with ankylosing spondylitis or in good health (not recorded which).

In this sample, this clonotype turned up many times. The chain recombines TRBV4-1 with TRBJ2-5, with D possibly TRBD2 on 5 matching bases. The V and J ends lost 4 bases and 5 bases respectively, with 14 bases between them. The CDR3 has 14 residues. Germline V gene lookup returns CDR1 MGHRA and CDR2 YSYEKL. CDR3 protein: CASSRLTREETQYF. Written as DNA, the CDR3 is TGCGCCAGCAGCCGCCTCACTAGAGAGGAGACCCAGTACTTC.

This clonotype was seen many times. V usage is TRBV12-3 or TRBV12-4 and J usage is TRBJ2-1; D is perhaps TRBD2 (5 bases). The CDR3 contains 13 residues. V was cut by 1 base and J by 5 bases, with 6 bases left in between. The CDR3 here is CASSLGGHNEQFF. The CDR3 DNA is TGTGCCAGCAGTTTAGGCGGGCACAATGAGCAGTTCTTC.

In its sample, this clonotype was seen many times. The CDR3 nucleotides read TGTGCCAGCAGTTTAGGTCATGACAGGGCCTATGGCTACACCTTC. It yields the protein CASSLGHDRAYGYTF. The genes are TRBV12-3 or TRBV12-4 and TRBJ1-2; 7 nucleotides line up with TRBD1. The CDR3 loop spans 15 amino acids. The V gene end was trimmed by 1 base and the J gene end by 4 bases; junction bases not matched to a gene: 6.

This clonotype was seen many times. The chain employs TRBV20-1 and TRBJ2-7; perhaps TRBD2 as D (6 bases). V lost 0 bases to trimming and J lost 0 bases, with 15 bases between them. CDR3 length: 16 residues. From germline, CDR1 is DFQATT and CDR2 SNEGSKA (reference sequence). The CDR3 protein is CSAREQIGTVSYEQYF. CDR3 DNA: TGCAGTGCTAGAGAGCAGATCGGGACTGTCTCCTACGAGCAGTACTTC.

This clonotype has ten or more counts. The chain links TRBV4-1 to TRBJ2-7, with 7 bases fitting TRBD1. CDR1 and CDR2 from the germline V gene are MGHRA and YSYEKL. The CDR3 sequence is 15 residues long. With 4 bases clipped from V and 4 bases from J, the junction kept 10 bases outside the gene matches. Here the CDR3 reads CASSRTTGERYEQYF. The CDR3 nucleotides read TGCGCCAGCAGCCGCACTACAGGGGAGAGGTACGAGCAGTACTTC.

This clonotype was recorded at least ten times. The rearrangement uses TRBV15 and TRBJ2-6, with no clear D. This CDR3 spans 16 amino acids. V was trimmed by 0 bases and J by 0 bases, leaving 6 bases between them. From germline, CDR1 is LNHNV and CDR2 YYDKDF (reference sequence). The CDR3 spells CATSRDPGSGANVLTF. The CDR3 DNA sequence: TGTGCCACCAGCAGAGATCCAGGCTCTGGGGCCAACGTCCTGACTTTC.